This T cell receptor beta chain was sequenced for a study of cytomegalovirus exposure and HLA in healthy donors. Both 60 Vbeta primers and 13 Jbeta primers went into the PCR. Using immunoSEQ multiplex PCR, the repertoire was profiled, and TCRdb retains in-frame clones only, with some absent. The sample includes about 190,000 clones, roughly 81% of them seen just once. Study-wide results and caveats: Sequencing likely generated an artifact that appeared as a cluster of highly shared sequence variants.

V gave up 0 bases and J gave up 7 bases, with 9 bases separating them. CDR1 is GTSNPN and CDR2 is SVGIG in the germline V gene (reference sequence). The CDR3 is 12 amino acids. In the case of this clone: The target antigen is unknown.

Source material: PBMCs. The TCR sequence derives from a woman younger than 45 in good health and CMV-seropositive. The V call is TRBV30, the J call TRBJ1-1; no firm D call. CDR3 protein: CAWSVGGLEAFF. The CDR3 DNA follows: TGTGCCTGGAGTGTTGGAGGGCTTGAAGCTTTCTTT.